This T cell receptor (beta chain) emerged from a study of CD8 T cells in ankylosing spondylitis. Study results and caveats: The disease-linked clones had a CD8+ phenotype and low blood frequencies. Apparently characteristic of ankylosing spondylitis blood was a TCR beta motif (about 8 highly homologous variants).

Libraries of TCR beta came from quantitative 5'-RACE with molecular barcodes. From the 5' RACE reads, TCRdb called clonotypes with MiXCR, one entry per CDR3 protein. Seen here are some 400,000 distinct CDR3 sequences, 20% to 25% observed once, and the top ten hold roughly a sixth. V lost 7 bases and J lost 2; bases outside the gene matches: 2. Per germline, CDR1 MGHDK and CDR2 SYGVNS. The CDR3 loop spans 12 amino acids. In its sample, this clonotype was seen once. What it binds is not known. Input material: blood, either unsorted or a sorted T cell fraction (not recorded which). This clonotype originated in a male donor with ankylosing spondylitis. The V call is TRBV25-1, the J call TRBJ2-7, with 7 nucleotides matching TRBD1. The CDR3 DNA reads as TGTGCCAGCAACAGGGGAGCCTACGAGCAGTACTTC. This encodes CASNRGAYEQYF.